This record concerns one T cell receptor (beta chain) sequence. Its specificity is not known. The sample comes from a study of cytotoxic CD8 clonotypes in ibrutinib-treated CLL. Overall study context: The group held more than 10 relapsed/refractory and 15 treatment-naive patients, with under 18 IGHV unmutated.

The CDR3 extends over 13 amino acids. Per the germline V gene, CDR1 is SGDLS and CDR2 is YYNGEE. The ends lost 1 base at V and 5 bases at J; junction bases unmatched: 0. Overall study results and limits: An increase in clonality occurred at ibrutinib response, followed by a return toward baseline at progression.

Sequencing used immunoSEQ multiplex PCR; TCRdb keeps in-frame clones, though not all of them. The sample has roughly 220,000 clones, 79% seen once; the top ten hold over 9.5%. The chain recombines TRBV9 with TRBJ2-5; 9 nucleotides match TRBD2. The material was PBMCs, obtained after 12 months of ibrutinib treatment. The receptor's source is a human donor with chronic lymphocytic leukemia. The CDR3 reads CASSVSGRETQYF. The CDR3 coding sequence is TGTGCCAGCAGCGTAAGCGGGAGGGAGACCCAGTACTTC.